This is a list of T cell receptor beta chains from one sample in a study of response to subunit inactivated influenza vaccine. MiXCR was run by TCRdb on the RT-PCR reads, yielding one entry per CDR3 protein. The sample has about 240,000 distinct CDR3 sequences, 10% to 15% seen once. This specimen was non-naive T cells sorted from PBMCs, taken around 14 days before vaccination. The receptors were gathered from a man aged 50-60 years who received an inactivated influenza vaccine. The CDR3 runs from the conserved cysteine through the conserved F or W. Fields, in order: V gene, D gene, clone size, J gene, CDR3 DNA, CDR3 protein. D genes are given only for firm matches. A clone size is listed for some rows: how often the clone was seen (once, few, many), or a class if it is expanded.

>TRBV11-2|NA|many|TRBJ1-2
TGTGCCAGCAGCCGTTCAGGGAACTATGGCTACACCTTC
CASSRSGNYGYTF
>TRBV7-2|TRBD1|NA|TRBJ2-5
TGTGCCAGCAGCGCAAGACAGGGGGCAGTGGAGACCCAGTACTTC
CASSARQGAVETQYF
>TRBV10-3|NA|few|TRBJ2-3
TGTGCCATCAGTGAGTCGACGGTGGCGGGTTCAGATACGCAGTATTTT
CAISESTVAGSDTQYF
>TRBV23-1|TRBD1|few|TRBJ1-2
TGCGCCAGCAGTCAAAAAACAGGGGGATACTATGGCTACACCTTC
CASSQKTGGYYGYTF
>TRBV20-1|NA|few|TRBJ2-7
TGCAGTGCTAGTAAGGTTCTACCTGACCCCTACGAGCAGTACTTC
CSASKVLPDPYEQYF
>TRBV2|NA|NA|TRBJ2-7
TGTGCCAGCAGTGGTAGGGAGTATTACTCCTACGAGCAGTACTTC
CASSGREYYSYEQYF
>TRBV12-3/TRBV12-4|TRBD1|many|TRBJ2-1
TGTGCCAGCTCCCGGTTGGGGACAGGGTCCAATGAGCAGTTCTTC
CASSRLGTGSNEQFF
>TRBV11-2|NA|many|TRBJ2-1
TGTGCCAGCAAATCCTCCGGGACCAGATACAATGAGCAGTTCTTC
CASKSSGTRYNEQFF
>TRBV20-1|TRBD1|NA|TRBJ1-5
TGCAGTGCTCTTCCCAGGGGGCGGCAAAGTCAGCCCCAGCATTTT
CSALPRGRQSQPQHF
>TRBV12-5|TRBD2|many|TRBJ2-2
TGTGCTAGTGCCAGCGGGACTAGGCCCACCGGGGAGCTGTTTTTT
CASASGTRPTGELFF
>TRBV12-3/TRBV12-4|NA|many|TRBJ2-7
TGTGCCAGCAGTCCTGGCGGACGGACCACCTACGAGCAGTACTTC
CASSPGGRTTYEQYF
>TRBV20-1|NA|NA|TRBJ1-2
TGCAGTGCTAGAGATTGGATAAACAGCTCCCCTGAGAGCGGCTACACCTTC
CSARDWINSSPESGYTF
>TRBV20-1|NA|many|TRBJ2-1
TGCAGTGCTAGACCCCAGTTTCTGGGTCTGGGCTCCTACAATGAGCAGTTCTTC
CSARPQFLGLGSYNEQFF
>TRBV7-2|NA|few|TRBJ1-1
TGTGCCAGCAGCCCTATGACGACAGGCAGAAACACTGAAGCTTTCTTT
CASSPMTTGRNTEAFF
>TRBV2|NA|few|TRBJ2-1
TGTGCGACCCGCCGGGACCTTTCCTACAATGAGCAGTTCTTC
CATRRDLSYNEQFF
>TRBV9|NA|few|TRBJ1-1
TGTGCCAGCAGCGTAGACACTGAAGCTTTCTTT
CASSVDTEAFF
>TRBV2|NA|few|TRBJ2-7
TGTGCCAGCAGTCCTAATAACCCGGGGTCCTACGAGCAGTACTTC
CASSPNNPGSYEQYF
>TRBV20-1|TRBD1|few|TRBJ2-7
TGCAGTGCTACTCCCGGGACAGCCTACGAGCAGTACTTC
CSATPGTAYEQYF
>TRBV27|TRBD2|many|TRBJ2-1
TGTGCCAGCAGTTTCTCTCGACTAGCCCCCTCCTACAATGAGCAGTTCTTC
CASSFSRLAPSYNEQFF
>TRBV20-1|NA|NA|TRBJ2-6
TGCAGTGCTAGTCCTGGGGTCTCTGGGGCCAACGTCCTGACTTTC
CSASPGVSGANVLTF
>TRBV28|NA|few|TRBJ2-1
TGTGCCAGCAGACTAAATCTAGTCTTCGATGAGCAGTTCTTC
CASRLNLVFDEQFF
>TRBV3-1|NA|once|TRBJ2-2
TGTGCCAGCAGCCAACCTCCAGGAACCGGGGAGCTGTTTTTT
CASSQPPGTGELFF